This paragraph covers one T cell receptor beta chain sequence. This sample was included in a study of T cells in Graves' hyperthyroidism and ophthalmopathy. Trimming removed 5 bases from V and 4 bases from J, with 14 bases in between. This CDR3 has 14 amino acids. The germline gives CDR1 SGHAT, CDR2 FQNNGV. The CDR3 regions of TCR beta were amplified from RNA transcripts. First-round RT-PCR targeting the TCR CDR3 was performed with the HTBI primer set. TCRdb independently ran MiXCR on the multiplex PCR reads; one entry per CDR3 protein. There are roughly 840,000 distinct CDR3 sequences in the sample; approximately 40% occur only once, and around 9.3% lies in the top ten.

The chain combines TRBV11-2 with TRBJ1-1; D may be TRBD1 (5 bases). The receptor's source is a man aged 18 to 30 with Graves' hyperthyroidism. The sequencing sample was made of blood. CDR3 bases: TGTGCCAGCAGCCCCGGGACCGATCCCACTGAAGCTTTCTTT. It is translated as CASSPGTDPTEAFF.